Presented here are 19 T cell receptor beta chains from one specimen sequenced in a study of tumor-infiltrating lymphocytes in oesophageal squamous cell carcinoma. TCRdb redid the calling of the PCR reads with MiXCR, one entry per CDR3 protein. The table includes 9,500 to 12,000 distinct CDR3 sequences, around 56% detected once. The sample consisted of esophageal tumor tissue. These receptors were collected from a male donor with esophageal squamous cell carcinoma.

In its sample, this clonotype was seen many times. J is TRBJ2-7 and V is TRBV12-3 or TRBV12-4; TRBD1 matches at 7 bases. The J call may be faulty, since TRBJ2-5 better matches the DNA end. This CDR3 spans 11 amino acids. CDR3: CASKTGETQYF. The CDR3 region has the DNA TGTGCCAGCAAGACAGGGGAGACCCAGTACTTC.

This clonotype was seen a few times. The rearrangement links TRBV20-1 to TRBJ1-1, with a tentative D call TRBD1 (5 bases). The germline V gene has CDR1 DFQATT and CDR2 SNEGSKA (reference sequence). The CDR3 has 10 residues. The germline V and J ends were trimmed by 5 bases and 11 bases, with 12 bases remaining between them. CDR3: CSAERDSAFF. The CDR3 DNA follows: TGCAGTGCTGAGCGGGACTCCGCTTTCTTT.

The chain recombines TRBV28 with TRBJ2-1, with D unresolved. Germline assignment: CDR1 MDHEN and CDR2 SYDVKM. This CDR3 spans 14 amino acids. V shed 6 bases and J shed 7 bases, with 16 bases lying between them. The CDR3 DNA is TGTGCCAGCAGGAGAATAGTCCGTGGGAATGAGCAGTTCTTC. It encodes CASRRIVRGNEQFF.

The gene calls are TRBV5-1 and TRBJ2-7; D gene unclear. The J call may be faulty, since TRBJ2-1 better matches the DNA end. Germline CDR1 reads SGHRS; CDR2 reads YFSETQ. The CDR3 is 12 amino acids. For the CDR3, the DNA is TGCGCCAGCAGCTTGGCCGGCAATGAGCAGTTCTTC. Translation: CASSLAGNEQFF.

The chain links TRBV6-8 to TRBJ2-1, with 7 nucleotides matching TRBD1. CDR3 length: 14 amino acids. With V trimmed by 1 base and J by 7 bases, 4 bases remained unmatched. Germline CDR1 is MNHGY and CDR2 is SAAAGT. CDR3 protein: CASSYFDRANEQFF. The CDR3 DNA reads TGTGCCAGCAGTTACTTCGACAGGGCAAATGAGCAGTTCTTC.

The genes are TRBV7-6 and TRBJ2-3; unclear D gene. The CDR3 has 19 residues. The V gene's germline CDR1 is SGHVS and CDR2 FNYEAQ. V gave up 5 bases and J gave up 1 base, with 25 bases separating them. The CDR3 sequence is CASSVLGQPLEAGTDTQYF. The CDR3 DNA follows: TGTGCCAGCAGCGTTCTGGGTCAGCCCTTAGAGGCGGGCACAGATACGCAGTATTTT.

CDR3 nucleotides: TGTGCCAGCAGCCCTGTGGCTAGAGGCCTGGGGGAGCAGTATTTT. It encodes CASSPVARGLGEQYF. The rearrangement links TRBV7-3 to TRBJ2-3, with D possibly called TRBD1 or TRBD2 (5 bases each). CDR1 is SGHTA and CDR2 is FQGTGA in the germline V gene. Trimming cost V 5 bases and J 11 bases, with 23 bases left between them. This CDR3 spans 15 amino acids.

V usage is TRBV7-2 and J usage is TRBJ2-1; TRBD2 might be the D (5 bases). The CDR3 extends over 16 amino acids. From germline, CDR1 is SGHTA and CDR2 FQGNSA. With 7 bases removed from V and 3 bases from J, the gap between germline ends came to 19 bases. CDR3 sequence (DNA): TGTGCCAGCACCCAAAAGGTGGGAGTCGGCTACAATGAGCAGTTCTTC. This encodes CASTQKVGVGYNEQFF.

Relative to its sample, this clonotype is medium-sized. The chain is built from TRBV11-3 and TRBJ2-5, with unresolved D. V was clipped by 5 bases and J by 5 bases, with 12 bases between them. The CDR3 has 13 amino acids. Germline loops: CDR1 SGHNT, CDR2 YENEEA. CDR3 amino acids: CASSPGSWETQYF. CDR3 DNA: TGTGCCAGCAGCCCCGGATCCTGGGAGACCCAGTACTTC.

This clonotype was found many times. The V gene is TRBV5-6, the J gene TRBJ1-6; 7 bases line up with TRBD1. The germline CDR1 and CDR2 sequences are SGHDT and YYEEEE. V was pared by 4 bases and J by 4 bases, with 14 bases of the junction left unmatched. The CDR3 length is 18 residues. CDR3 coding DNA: TGTGCCAGCAGCCGCAATCCTCAGACAGGGTCTTATAATTCACCCCTCCACTTT. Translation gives CASSRNPQTGSYNSPLHF.

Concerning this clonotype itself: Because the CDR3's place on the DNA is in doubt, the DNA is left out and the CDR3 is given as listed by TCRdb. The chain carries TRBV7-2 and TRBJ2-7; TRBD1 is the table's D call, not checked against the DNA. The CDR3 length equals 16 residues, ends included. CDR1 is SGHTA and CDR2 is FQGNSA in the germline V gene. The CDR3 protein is CASSLGWAGGNSPLHF.

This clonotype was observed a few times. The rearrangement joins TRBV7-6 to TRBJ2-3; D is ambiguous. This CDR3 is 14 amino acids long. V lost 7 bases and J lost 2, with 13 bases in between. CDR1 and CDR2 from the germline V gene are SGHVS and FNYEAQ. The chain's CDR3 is CASNLQTTTDTQYF. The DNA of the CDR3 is TGTGCCAGCAACCTACAGACCACCACAGATACGCAGTATTTT.

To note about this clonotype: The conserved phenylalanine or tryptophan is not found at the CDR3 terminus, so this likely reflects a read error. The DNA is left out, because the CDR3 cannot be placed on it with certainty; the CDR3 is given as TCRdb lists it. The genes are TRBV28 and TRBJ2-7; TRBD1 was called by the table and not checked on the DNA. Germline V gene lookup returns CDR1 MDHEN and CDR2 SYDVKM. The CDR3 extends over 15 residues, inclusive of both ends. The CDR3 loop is CATVGQGAAEQFFGS.

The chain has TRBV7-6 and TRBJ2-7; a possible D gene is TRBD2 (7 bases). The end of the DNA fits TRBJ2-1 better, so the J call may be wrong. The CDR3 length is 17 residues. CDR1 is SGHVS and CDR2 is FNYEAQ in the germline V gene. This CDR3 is CASSLETGGRRYNEQFF. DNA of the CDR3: TGTGCCAGCAGCTTAGAAACCGGGGGGCGTAGATACAATGAGCAGTTCTTC.

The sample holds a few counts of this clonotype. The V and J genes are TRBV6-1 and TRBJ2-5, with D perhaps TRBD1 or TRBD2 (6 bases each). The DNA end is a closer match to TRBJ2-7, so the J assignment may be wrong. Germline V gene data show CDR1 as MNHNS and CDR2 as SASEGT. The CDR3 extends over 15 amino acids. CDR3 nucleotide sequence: TGTGCCAGCAGTGACTTGGGGGGCGCATTCTACGAGCAGTACTTC. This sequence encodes CASSDLGGAFYEQYF.

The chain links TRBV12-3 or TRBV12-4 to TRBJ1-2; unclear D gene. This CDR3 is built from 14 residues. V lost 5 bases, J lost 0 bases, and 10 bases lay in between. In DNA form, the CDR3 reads TGTGCCAGCAGTCCACACGGAGCTAACTATGGCTACACCTTC. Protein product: CASSPHGANYGYTF.

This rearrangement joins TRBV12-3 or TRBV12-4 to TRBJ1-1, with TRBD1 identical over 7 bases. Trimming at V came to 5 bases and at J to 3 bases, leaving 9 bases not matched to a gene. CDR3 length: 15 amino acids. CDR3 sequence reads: CASSLRQGRDTEAFF. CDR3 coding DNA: TGTGCCAGCAGTCTCCGACAGGGAAGGGACACTGAAGCTTTCTTT.

CDR3 coding DNA: TGTGCCAGCAGCTTAAAAAGCGGGGGGCAGTACGAGCAGTACTTC. This gives the protein CASSLKSGGQYEQYF. The V call is TRBV7-3, the J call TRBJ2-7, with 9 positions matching TRBD2. The CDR3 loop spans 15 amino acids. From germline, CDR1 is SGHTA and CDR2 FQGTGA. Germline trimming cut 1 base from V and 4 bases from J; bases unmatched to any gene: 5.

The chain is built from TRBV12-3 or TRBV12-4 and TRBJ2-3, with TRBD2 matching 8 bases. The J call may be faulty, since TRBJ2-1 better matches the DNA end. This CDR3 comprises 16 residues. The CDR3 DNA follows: TGTGCCAGCAGTTTAGCTGTCCCGGGACTAGGGTTTGAGCAGTTCTTC. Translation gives CASSLAVPGLGFEQFF.